This is a list of T cell receptor beta chains from one sample in a study of cytomegalovirus exposure and HLA in healthy donors. Only in-frame clones appear in the TCRdb table, and some are missing; sequencing was by immunoSEQ multiplex PCR. The sample contains about 80,000 clones, roughly 80% of which appear only once. Specimen: PBMCs. The receptors were gathered from a human donor in good health. CDR3s include the opening cysteine and the closing phenylalanine or tryptophan. Each record gives: clone size, J gene, D gene, V gene, CDR3 protein, CDR3 DNA. The D gene is left open where the match is weak. Clone size is not always given. Where it is, it says once, few, many or a class for expanded clones.

>NA|TRBJ1-2|NA|TRBV29-1
CSVELLVDGYTF
TGCAGCGTTGAATTGCTAGTCGACGGCTACACCTTC
>NA|TRBJ1-1|TRBD1|TRBV7-9
CASSFLGGNSEAFF
TGTGCCAGCAGCTTTTTAGGGGGCAATTCTGAAGCTTTCTTT
>NA|TRBJ2-1|NA|TRBV5-4
CASSLDRDNEQFF
TGTGCCAGCAGCTTGGACAGGGACAATGAGCAGTTCTTC
>once|TRBJ1-2|NA|TRBV7-8
CASSHSRQYYGYTF
TGTGCCAGCAGCCACTCTAGACAGTACTATGGCTACACCTTC
>NA|TRBJ1-1|NA|TRBV29-1
CSVASNTEAFF
TGCAGCGTAGCATCAAACACTGAAGCTTTCTTT
>NA|TRBJ1-1|NA|TRBV6-5
CASRAPGGGSEAFF
TGTGCCAGCAGAGCCCCCGGGGGGGGGTCTGAAGCTTTCTTT
>NA|TRBJ1-5|NA|TRBV2
CASRGGANQPQHF
TGTGCCAGCCGCGGGGGGGCCAATCAGCCCCAGCATTTT
>NA|TRBJ2-7|NA|TRBV2
CASTRTPYEQYF
TGTGCCAGCACCAGGACACCCTACGAGCAGTACTTC
>once|TRBJ2-1|NA|TRBV2
CASSTGGAHNEQFF
TGTGCCAGCAGTACGGGGGGCGCCCACAATGAGCAGTTCTTC
>NA|TRBJ2-1|NA|TRBV10-1
CASSPMGGNEQFF
TGCGCCAGCAGCCCCATGGGGGGCAATGAGCAGTTCTTC
>NA|TRBJ2-2|NA|TRBV7-8
CASSPGESNTGELFF
TGTGCCAGCAGCCCAGGGGAATCAAACACCGGGGAGCTGTTTTTT
>NA|TRBJ1-2|TRBD1|TRBV4-3
CASSQAQGAYGYTF
TGCGCCAGCAGCCAAGCTCAGGGGGCTTATGGCTACACCTTC
>few|TRBJ1-2|TRBD1|TRBV5-6
CASSSGQLYGYPF
TGTGCCAGCAGCTCGGGACAGCTCTATGGCTACCCCTTC
>NA|TRBJ2-4|NA|TRBV20-1
CSARNREIQYF
TGCAGTGCTAGAAACAGGGAAATTCAGTACTTC
>medium-sized|TRBJ1-1|NA|TRBV2
CASSGRGGISMNTEAFF
TGTGCCAGCAGTGGTAGGGGGGGAATTAGCATGAACACTGAAGCTTTCTTT
>NA|TRBJ1-1|NA|TRBV27
CASSPRQLNTEAFF
TGTGCCAGCAGTCCCCGACAGTTGAACACTGAAGCTTTCTTT
>NA|TRBJ1-5|NA|TRBV7-2
CASSPEPLVSNQPQHF
TGTGCCAGCAGCCCCGAACCTTTAGTCAGCAATCAGCCCCAGCATTTT
>NA|TRBJ2-1|TRBD2|TRBV11-2
CASSLVAGREFF
TGTGCCAGCAGCTTAGTAGCGGGTAGGGAGTTCTTC
>NA|TRBJ1-5|NA|TRBV2
CASSVAGPQPQHF
TGTGCCAGCAGTGTGGCGGGGCCTCAGCCCCAGCATTTT
>NA|TRBJ2-3|TRBD2|TRBV19
CASSIGGGALSTDTQYF
TGTGCCAGTAGTATTGGCGGGGGGGCTTTGAGCACAGATACGCAGTATTTT
>NA|TRBJ2-1|NA|TRBV6-4
CASSTRPLSHSGSYNEQFF
TGTGCCAGCAGTACCCGTCCCCTAAGTCATAGCGGCTCCTACAATGAGCAGTTCTTC
>NA|TRBJ1-1|NA|TRBV6-5
CASSGNTEAFF
TGTGCCAGCAGCGGGAACACTGAAGCTTTCTTT
>NA|TRBJ2-7|NA|TRBV6-5
CASSSTGNHYEQYF
TGTGCCAGCAGCTCAACAGGGAACCACTACGAGCAGTACTTC
>NA|TRBJ2-4|NA|TRBV29-1
CSVLTPLAKNIQYF
TGCAGCGTTCTGACACCGCTAGCCAAAAACATTCAGTACTTC
>NA|TRBJ2-1|TRBD2|TRBV6-6
CASSYGTSGGGEQFF
TGTGCCAGCAGCTACGGGACTAGCGGGGGCGGTGAGCAGTTCTTC
>NA|TRBJ2-7|NA|TRBV2
CASRVEVDVDEQYF
TGTGCCAGCAGAGTGGAGGTCGACGTGGACGAGCAGTACTTC
>few|TRBJ1-2|NA|TRBV5-6
CASSQGSANYGYTF
TGTGCCAGCAGCCAGGGCTCGGCTAACTATGGCTACACCTTC
>NA|TRBJ2-1|TRBD2|TRBV5-1
CASSLAAGVTGNEQFF
TGCGCCAGCAGCTTGGCGGCGGGGGTTACGGGAAATGAGCAGTTCTTC
>NA|TRBJ1-5|NA|TRBV7-6
CASSLVAGGNQPQHF
TGTGCCAGCAGCTTAGTGGCAGGGGGCAATCAGCCCCAGCATTTT
>NA|TRBJ2-2|NA|TRBV28
CASSLLRGNAGELFF
TGTGCCAGCAGTTTACTTAGAGGGAACGCCGGGGAGCTGTTTTTT
>NA|TRBJ2-5|TRBD2|TRBV11-2
CASSLEGFLAGGRQETQYF
TGTGCCAGCAGCTTAGAAGGCTTTTTAGCGGGGGGTCGGCAAGAGACCCAGTACTTC
>few|TRBJ1-2|TRBD1|TRBV19
CASNLQGDYNYGYTF
TGTGCCAGTAACCTACAGGGGGACTATAACTATGGCTACACCTTC
>NA|TRBJ1-2|NA|TRBV4-3
CASSQDPVGVGGYTF
TGCGCCAGCAGCCAAGATCCGGTAGGGGTTGGTGGCTACACCTTC
>NA|TRBJ2-1|TRBD2|TRBV7-6
CASSQAGASGVYNEQFF
TGTGCCAGCAGCCAGGCCGGGGCTAGCGGGGTTTACAATGAGCAGTTCTTC
>NA|TRBJ1-1|NA|TRBV25-1
CASSRTLNTEAFF
TGTGCCAGCAGTAGGACACTCAACACTGAAGCTTTCTTT
>few|TRBJ2-7|TRBD2|TRBV6-1
CASKGLAGTYEQYF
TGTGCCAGCAAAGGACTAGCGGGAACCTACGAGCAGTACTTC
>few|TRBJ1-1|TRBD1|TRBV6-5
CASSYSNRGTGEAFF
TGTGCCAGCAGTTACTCCAACAGGGGGACAGGTGAAGCTTTCTTT
>NA|TRBJ2-5|TRBD2|TRBV7-9
CASSLRGGETQYF
TGTGCCAGCAGCTTGCGGGGGGGAGAGACCCAGTACTTC
>NA|TRBJ1-4|NA|TRBV4-3
CASSQRDSFNEKLFF
TGCGCCAGCAGCCAAAGAGACAGCTTCAATGAAAAACTGTTTTTT